One and the same sample provided the 14 T cell receptor beta chains below, sequenced in a study of blood T cell repertoires in COVID-19. Repertoires were generated with immunoSEQ multiplex PCR, while TCRdb's copy carries only in-frame clones and drops some. The sample shows roughly 70,000 clones, approximately 86% of them seen only once. Material for sequencing was peripheral blood. These receptors were obtained from a man at least 80 years old with COVID-19, enrolled during active disease.

This rearrangement joins TRBV2 to TRBJ2-5; a possible D gene is TRBD1 (6 bases). CDR1 and CDR2 (germline): SNHLY, FYNNEI. The V end lost 7 bases, the J end lost 1 base, and 10 bases lay between the germline ends. The CDR3 is 13 amino acids. The CDR3 coding sequence is TGTGCCAGCAACGACAGGAGCCAAGAGACCCAGTACTTC. As protein: CASNDRSQETQYF.

This CDR3 reads CASSLGTGGNEKLFF. The CDR3 DNA is TGCGCCAGCAGCTTGGGGACAGGGGGTAATGAAAAACTGTTTTTT. The rearrangement joins TRBV5-1 to TRBJ1-4; TRBD1 agrees at 10 bases. V shed 0 bases and J 4 bases; nucleotides not matched to a gene: 0. CDR3 length: 15 residues. Germline CDR1 reads SGHRS; CDR2 reads YFSETQ.

V usage is TRBV12-3 or TRBV12-4 and J usage is TRBJ1-1, with D maybe TRBD1 (5 bases). The CDR3 is 13 amino acids. V lost 5 bases, J lost 0 bases, and 7 bases lay in between. The CDR3 sequence: CASSVTVNTEAFF. The CDR3, as DNA: TGTGCCAGCAGTGTGACAGTGAACACTGAAGCTTTCTTT.

This chain uses TRBV14 with TRBJ1-5; D is uncertain. This CDR3 spans 15 amino acids. In germline, CDR1 is SGHDN, CDR2 FVKESK. V was cut by 1 base and J by 2 bases, with 9 bases left in between. CDR3 in DNA: TGTGCCAGCAGCCAAGGGGCGCCGGGCAATCAGCCCCAGCATTTT. Protein: CASSQGAPGNQPQHF.

This chain uses TRBV6-2 or TRBV6-3 with TRBJ2-3; 10 bases fit TRBD1. This CDR3 has 14 amino acids. V was clipped by 6 bases and J by 5 bases; unmatched bases: 5. Germline loops: CDR1 MNHEY, CDR2 SVGEGT. CDR3 in amino acids: CASSPGTGVDTQYF. The CDR3 DNA reads TGTGCCAGCAGCCCCGGGACAGGGGTAGATACGCAGTATTTT.

The chain has TRBV6-5 and TRBJ1-5, with D perhaps TRBD1 (6 bases). This CDR3 region has 13 residues. The ends were cut back, 2 bases at V and 4 bases at J, with 6 bases in the middle. Germline V gene sequence: CDR1 MNHEY, CDR2 SVGAGI. CDR3 DNA sequence: TGTGCCAGCAGTTACGACAGGAATCAGCCCCAGCATTTT. Residues: CASSYDRNQPQHF.

This clone showed up just once. The rearrangement uses TRBV7-9 and TRBJ2-7; 9 nucleotides match TRBD1. Germline V gene data show CDR1 as SEHNR and CDR2 as FQNEAQ (reference sequence). The CDR3 loop spans 12 amino acids. The V segment lost 5 bases and the J segment 9 bases; nucleotides outside the gene matches: 5. CDR3 sequence reads: CASSNRDRAQYF. The CDR3 DNA is TGTGCCAGCAGCAACCGGGACAGGGCGCAGTACTTC.

The chain combines TRBV5-1 with TRBJ2-5, with TRBD2 matching 7 bases. V lost 0 bases, J lost 5 bases, and 4 bases stayed unmatched. CDR1 SGHRS and CDR2 YFSETQ come from the germline V gene. The CDR3 consists of 14 residues. CDR3 sequence (DNA): TGCGCCAGCAGCTTGGCCAACGGGAGGGAGACCCAGTACTTC. Translation: CASSLANGRETQYF.

V usage is TRBV9 and J usage is TRBJ1-2; a weak D match, TRBD1 (5 bases). CDR1 is SGDLS, CDR2 YYNGEE, per germline. The V end lost 2 bases, the J end lost 5 bases, and 13 bases lay between the germline ends. The CDR3 extends over 14 amino acids. Here the CDR3 DNA reads TGTGCCAGCAGCGTGGGGGGTGGGTCTTATGGCTACACCTTC. It is translated as CASSVGGGSYGYTF.

The chain carries TRBV5-4 and TRBJ1-2; the D gene is possibly TRBD1 (5 bases). Germline V gives CDR1 SGHNT, CDR2 YYREEE (reference sequence). V was shortened by 4 bases and J by 5 bases, with 12 bases between the two germline ends. This CDR3 has 13 residues. The CDR3 sequence: CASSPRRGYGYTF. Here the CDR3 DNA reads TGTGCCAGCAGCCCCCGGAGGGGTTATGGCTACACCTTC.

This rearrangement joins TRBV5-1 to TRBJ2-5; the match to TRBD1 covers 9 bases. This CDR3 region has 15 residues. V lost 4 bases, J lost 1 base, and 5 bases stayed unmatched. Germline V gene data show CDR1 as SGHRS and CDR2 as YFSETQ. CDR3 DNA sequence: TGCGCCAGCAGCATCGAGGGACAGGGCCAAGAGACCCAGTACTTC. Amino acids: CASSIEGQGQETQYF.

This clone was observed a single time. The V and J genes are TRBV7-9 and TRBJ2-7, with a weak D call TRBD1 (5 bases). V was cut by 5 bases and J by 1 base, with 12 bases left in between. Germline V gene lookup returns CDR1 SEHNR and CDR2 FQNEAQ (reference sequence). This CDR3 is built from 14 residues. CDR3 sequence (DNA): TGTGCCAGCAGCCCCATGGGGCTTTCCTACGAGCAGTACTTC. Translation gives CASSPMGLSYEQYF.

This clone was picked up a small number of times. The CDR3 spells CASSQAGFERRASSGAFF. The CDR3 coding sequence is TGTGCCAGCAGCCAAGCGGGATTTGAGAGGAGGGCCTCCTCGGGAGCTTTCTTT. The J gene is TRBJ1-1, the V gene TRBV14; D remains ambiguous. The CDR3 is made up of 18 amino acids. V was trimmed by 1 base and J by 10 bases, leaving 28 bases between them. Germline loops: CDR1 SGHDN, CDR2 FVKESK.

With respect to this clone: The same CDR3 arises from other DNA sequences in this sample as well. The rearrangement links TRBV10-3 to TRBJ1-1, with TRBD1 matching 9 bases. This CDR3 region has 15 residues. V lost 2 bases to trimming and J lost 4 bases; unmatched junction nucleotides: 5. Per germline, CDR1 ENHRY and CDR2 SYGVKD. The CDR3 region is CAISEPGQGSTEAFF. In DNA form, the CDR3 reads TGTGCCATCAGTGAGCCCGGACAGGGGAGCACTGAAGCTTTCTTT.